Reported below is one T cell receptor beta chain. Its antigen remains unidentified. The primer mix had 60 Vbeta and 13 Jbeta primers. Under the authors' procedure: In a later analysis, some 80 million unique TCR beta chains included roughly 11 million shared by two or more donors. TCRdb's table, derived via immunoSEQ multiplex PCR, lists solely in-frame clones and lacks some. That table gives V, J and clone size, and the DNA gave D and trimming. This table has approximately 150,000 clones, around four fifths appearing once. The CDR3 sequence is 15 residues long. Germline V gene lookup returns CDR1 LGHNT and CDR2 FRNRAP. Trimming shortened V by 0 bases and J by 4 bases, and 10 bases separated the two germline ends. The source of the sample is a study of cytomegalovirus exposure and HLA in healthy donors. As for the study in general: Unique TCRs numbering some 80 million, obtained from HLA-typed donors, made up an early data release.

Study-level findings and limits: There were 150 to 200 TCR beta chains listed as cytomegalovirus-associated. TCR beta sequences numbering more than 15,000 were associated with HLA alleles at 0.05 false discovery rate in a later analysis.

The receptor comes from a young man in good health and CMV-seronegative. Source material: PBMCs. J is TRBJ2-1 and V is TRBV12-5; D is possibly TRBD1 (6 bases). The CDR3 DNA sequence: TGTGCTAGTGGTTTGGTACAGGGTCGATACAATGAGCAGTTCTTC. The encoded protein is CASGLVQGRYNEQFF.